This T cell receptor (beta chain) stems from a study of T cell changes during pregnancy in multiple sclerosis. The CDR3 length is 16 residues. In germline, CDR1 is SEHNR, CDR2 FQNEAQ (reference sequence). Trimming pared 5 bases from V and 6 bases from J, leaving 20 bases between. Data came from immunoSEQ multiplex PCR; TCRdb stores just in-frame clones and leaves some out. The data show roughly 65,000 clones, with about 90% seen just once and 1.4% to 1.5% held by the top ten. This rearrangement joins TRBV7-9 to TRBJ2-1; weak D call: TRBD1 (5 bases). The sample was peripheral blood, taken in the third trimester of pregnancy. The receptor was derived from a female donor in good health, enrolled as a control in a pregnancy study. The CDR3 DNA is TGTGCCAGCAGCACCCAGGTCACCAGGGTACTCAATGAGCAGTTCTTC. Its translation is CASSTQVTRVLNEQFF.